The rows below give T cell receptor beta chains drawn from one sample of a study of CD8+CD57+ T cells in acquired aplastic anemia. TCRdb reanalysed the reads using MiXCR and keeps one entry per CDR3 protein. The table shows roughly 240,000 distinct CDR3 sequences, with around 43% occurring only once. Input material: sorted CD4+, CD8+, or CD8+CD57+ T cells (not recorded which) from PBMCs. The receptors derive from a human donor with aplastic anemia. Each CDR3 is given with its conserved first and last residue. A D gene is named only where the DNA matches it firmly. Size is omitted from some rows. Given values are once, few, many or a class for expanded clones.

>TRBV12-3/TRBV12-4|many|TRBJ2-1|.
TGTGCCAGCAGTTTTAGGGTGACGGAGAGTGAGCAGTTCTTC
CASSFRVTESEQFF
>TRBV2|.|TRBJ1-2|.
TGTGCCAGCACCGAGGTTCTTGGCTACACCTTC
CASTEVLGYTF
>TRBV5-1|.|TRBJ1-6|TRBD1
TGCGCCAGCAGCCAGACAGGGGGAGGGTCACCCCTCCACTTT
CASSQTGGGSPLHF
>TRBV7-9|.|TRBJ2-7|TRBD1
TGTGCCAGTTGGCCCCGACAGGGGGTCGACGAGCAGTACTTC
CASWPRQGVDEQYF
>TRBV12-3/TRBV12-4|.|TRBJ1-3|.
TGTGCCGAACAAGTAACTGGAAACACCATATATTTT
CAEQVTGNTIYF
>TRBV30|many|TRBJ2-1|.
TGTGCCTGGAGCGTGGCTAGCACCCAGAATGAGCAGTTCTTC
CAWSVASTQNEQFF
>TRBV4-1|few|TRBJ2-5|.
TGCGCCAGCAGCAACGGGATGTTTGAAGAGACCCAGTACTTC
CASSNGMFEETQYF
>TRBV7-8|many|TRBJ2-1|TRBD2
TGTGCCAGCAGCAGGGGTGGGACTACTCTGCAAGAGCAGTTCTTC
CASSRGGTTLQEQFF
>TRBV20-1|.|TRBJ1-5|.
TGCAGTGCTAGAGAGACATATAGCAATCAGCCCCAGCATTTT
CSARETYSNQPQHF
>TRBV7-9|many|TRBJ2-1|TRBD2
TGTGCCAGCACCCTAGGACTAGCGGGAGATGAGCAGTTCTTC
CASTLGLAGDEQFF
>TRBV28|few|TRBJ2-2|.
TGTGCCAGCACCGGGGAGCTGTTTTTT
CASTGELFF